This T cell receptor beta chain is from a study of blood T cell repertoires in COVID-19. Whole-study context: Researchers got acute and convalescent COVID-19 samples from the United States, Italy and Spain. Sources were T cells, B-cell-depleted T cells, or PBMCs; the material itself was cDNA or gDNA.

In the study's own analysis: Counts of nucleated cells, estimated from reference gene primer amplification, were obtained. Produced via immunoSEQ multiplex PCR; TCRdb's table is partial and in-frame only. That table supplies the V and J calls and clone size; D and trimming were determined from the DNA. The table records around 120,000 clones, 55% to 75% of them present only once. The source is a human donor with acute or convalescent COVID-19. The donor label of this sample is uncertain. Sequenced: peripheral blood.

The chain's CDR3 is CSASIGQDQPQHF. CDR3 nucleotides: TGCAGTGCTAGTATCGGACAAGATCAGCCCCAGCATTTT. The chain uses TRBV20-1 and TRBJ1-5; a possible D gene is TRBD1 (5 bases). This CDR3 is built from 13 residues. Trimming shortened V by 3 bases and J by 5 bases, and 11 bases separated the two germline ends. CDR1 DFQATT and CDR2 SNEGSKA come from the germline V gene (reference sequence).